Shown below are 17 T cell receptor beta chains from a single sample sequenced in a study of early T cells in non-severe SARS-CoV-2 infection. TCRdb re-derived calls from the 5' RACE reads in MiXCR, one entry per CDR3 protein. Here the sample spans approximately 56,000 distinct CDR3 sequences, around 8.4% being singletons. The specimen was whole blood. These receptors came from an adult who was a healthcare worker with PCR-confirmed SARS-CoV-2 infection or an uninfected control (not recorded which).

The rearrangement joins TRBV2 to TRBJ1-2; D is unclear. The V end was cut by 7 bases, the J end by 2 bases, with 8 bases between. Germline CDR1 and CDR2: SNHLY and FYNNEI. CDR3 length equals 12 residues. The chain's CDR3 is CASNTENYGYTF. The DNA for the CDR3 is TGTGCCAGCAACACGGAGAACTATGGCTACACCTTC.

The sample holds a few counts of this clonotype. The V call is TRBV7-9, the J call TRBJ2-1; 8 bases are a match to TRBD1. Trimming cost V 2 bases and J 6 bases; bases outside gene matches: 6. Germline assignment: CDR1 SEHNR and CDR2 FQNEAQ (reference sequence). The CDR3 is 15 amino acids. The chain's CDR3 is CASSLQGAQFNEQFF. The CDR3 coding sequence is TGTGCCAGCAGCTTACAGGGGGCGCAATTCAATGAGCAGTTCTTC.

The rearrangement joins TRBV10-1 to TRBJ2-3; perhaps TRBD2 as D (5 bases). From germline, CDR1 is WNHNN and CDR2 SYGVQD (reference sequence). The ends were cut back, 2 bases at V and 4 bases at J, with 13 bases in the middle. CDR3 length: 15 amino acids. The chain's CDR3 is CASSEMSAGSDTQYF. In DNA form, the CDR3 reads TGCGCCAGCAGTGAGATGTCGGCGGGCTCAGATACGCAGTATTTT.

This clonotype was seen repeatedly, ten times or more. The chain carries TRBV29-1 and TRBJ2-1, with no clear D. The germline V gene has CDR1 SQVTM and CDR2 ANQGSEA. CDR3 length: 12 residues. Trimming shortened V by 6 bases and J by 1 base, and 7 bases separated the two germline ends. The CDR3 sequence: CSVSWSYNEQFF. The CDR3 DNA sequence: TGCAGCGTCTCGTGGTCCTACAATGAGCAGTTCTTC.

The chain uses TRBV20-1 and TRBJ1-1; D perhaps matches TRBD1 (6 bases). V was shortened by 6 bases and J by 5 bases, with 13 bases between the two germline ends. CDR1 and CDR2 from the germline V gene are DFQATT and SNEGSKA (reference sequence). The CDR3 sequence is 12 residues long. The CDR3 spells CSAKRGRTEAFF. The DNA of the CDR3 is TGCAGTGCCAAAAGGGGGAGGACTGAAGCTTTCTTT.

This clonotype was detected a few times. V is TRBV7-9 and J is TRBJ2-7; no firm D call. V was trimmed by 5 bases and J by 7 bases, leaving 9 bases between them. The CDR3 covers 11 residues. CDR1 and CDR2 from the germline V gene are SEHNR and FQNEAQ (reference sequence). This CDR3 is CASSPVLEQYF. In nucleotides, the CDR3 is TGTGCCAGCAGCCCAGTGCTGGAGCAGTACTTC.

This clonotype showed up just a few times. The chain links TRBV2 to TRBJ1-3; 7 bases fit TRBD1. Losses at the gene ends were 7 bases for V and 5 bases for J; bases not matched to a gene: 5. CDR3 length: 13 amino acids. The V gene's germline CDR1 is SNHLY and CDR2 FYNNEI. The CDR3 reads CASTGDSRNTIYF. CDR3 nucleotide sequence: TGTGCCAGCACTGGGGACAGCAGAAACACCATATATTTT.

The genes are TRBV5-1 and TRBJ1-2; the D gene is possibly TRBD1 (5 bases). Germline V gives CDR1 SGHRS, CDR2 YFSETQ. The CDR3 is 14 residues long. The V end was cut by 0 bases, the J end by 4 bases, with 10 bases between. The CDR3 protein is CASSLGQFVYGYTF. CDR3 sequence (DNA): TGCGCCAGCAGCTTGGGACAGTTCGTCTATGGCTACACCTTC.

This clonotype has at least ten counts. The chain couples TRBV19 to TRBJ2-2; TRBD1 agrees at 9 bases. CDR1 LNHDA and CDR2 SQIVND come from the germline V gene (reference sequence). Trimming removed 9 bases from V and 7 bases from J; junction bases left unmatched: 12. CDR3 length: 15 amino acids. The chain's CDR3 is CASCFTRDRVGELFF. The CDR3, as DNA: TGTGCCAGCTGCTTCACTCGGGACAGGGTCGGGGAGCTGTTTTTT.

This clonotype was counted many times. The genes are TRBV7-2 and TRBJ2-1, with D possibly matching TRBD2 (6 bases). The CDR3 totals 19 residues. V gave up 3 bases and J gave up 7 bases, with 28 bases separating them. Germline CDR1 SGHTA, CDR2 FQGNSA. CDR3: CASSFTTIPRRESGNEQFF. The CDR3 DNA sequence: TGTGCCAGCAGCTTTACCACTATTCCTAGACGGGAGAGTGGAAATGAGCAGTTCTTC.

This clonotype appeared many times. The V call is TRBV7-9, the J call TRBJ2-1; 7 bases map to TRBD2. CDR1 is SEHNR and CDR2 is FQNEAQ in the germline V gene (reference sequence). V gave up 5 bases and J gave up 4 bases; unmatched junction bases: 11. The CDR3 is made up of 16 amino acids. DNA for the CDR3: TGTGCCAGCAGCCGAGCGTTCAGCGGGGCGTACAATGAGCAGTTCTTC. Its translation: CASSRAFSGAYNEQFF.

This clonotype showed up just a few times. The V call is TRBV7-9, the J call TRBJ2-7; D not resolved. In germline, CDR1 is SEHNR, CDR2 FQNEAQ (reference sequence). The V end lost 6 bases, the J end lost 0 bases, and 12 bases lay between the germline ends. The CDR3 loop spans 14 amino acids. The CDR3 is CASSRTGLSYEQYF. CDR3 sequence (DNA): TGTGCCAGCAGTAGAACGGGTCTCTCCTACGAGCAGTACTTC.

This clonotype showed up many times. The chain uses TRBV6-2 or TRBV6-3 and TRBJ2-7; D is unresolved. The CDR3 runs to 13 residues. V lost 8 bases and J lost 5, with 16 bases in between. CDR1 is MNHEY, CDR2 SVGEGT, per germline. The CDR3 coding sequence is TGTGCCAGCGCGGACGCAAATGGGCACGAGCAGTACTTC. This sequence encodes CASADANGHEQYF.

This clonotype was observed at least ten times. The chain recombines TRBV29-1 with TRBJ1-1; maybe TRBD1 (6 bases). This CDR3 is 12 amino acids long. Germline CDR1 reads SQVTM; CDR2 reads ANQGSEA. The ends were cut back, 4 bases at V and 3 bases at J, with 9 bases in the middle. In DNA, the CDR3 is TGCAGCGTTGGGAGGGGGGACACTGAAGCTTTCTTT. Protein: CSVGRGDTEAFF.

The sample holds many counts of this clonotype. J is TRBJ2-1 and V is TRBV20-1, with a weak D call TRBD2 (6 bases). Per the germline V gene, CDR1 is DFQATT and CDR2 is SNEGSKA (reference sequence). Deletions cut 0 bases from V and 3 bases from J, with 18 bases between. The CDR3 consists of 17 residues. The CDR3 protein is CSARDTRRTMGYNEQFF. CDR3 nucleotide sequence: TGCAGTGCTAGAGATACTCGGCGGACTATGGGCTACAATGAGCAGTTCTTC.

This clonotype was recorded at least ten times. CDR3 sequence: CASSYSWTGSYEQYF. CDR3 DNA sequence: TGTGCCAGCAGTTACTCGTGGACAGGATCCTACGAGCAGTACTTC. V is TRBV6-5 and J is TRBJ2-7, with TRBD1 matching over 7 bases. In germline, CDR1 is MNHEY, CDR2 SVGAGI. This CDR3 comprises 15 residues. V was pared by 0 bases and J by 1 base, with 3 bases of the junction left unmatched.

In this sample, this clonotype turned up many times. The CDR3 is CASSYPQGALDEQYF. The CDR3 DNA reads TGTGCCAGCAGCTACCCCCAGGGGGCTCTCGACGAGCAGTACTTC. The rearrangement uses TRBV5-6 and TRBJ2-7, with 8 bases aligning to TRBD1. Trimming at V came to 3 bases and at J to 5 bases, leaving 10 bases not matched to a gene. Germline-derived CDR1 and CDR2 are SGHDT and YYEEEE. This CDR3 contains 15 residues.